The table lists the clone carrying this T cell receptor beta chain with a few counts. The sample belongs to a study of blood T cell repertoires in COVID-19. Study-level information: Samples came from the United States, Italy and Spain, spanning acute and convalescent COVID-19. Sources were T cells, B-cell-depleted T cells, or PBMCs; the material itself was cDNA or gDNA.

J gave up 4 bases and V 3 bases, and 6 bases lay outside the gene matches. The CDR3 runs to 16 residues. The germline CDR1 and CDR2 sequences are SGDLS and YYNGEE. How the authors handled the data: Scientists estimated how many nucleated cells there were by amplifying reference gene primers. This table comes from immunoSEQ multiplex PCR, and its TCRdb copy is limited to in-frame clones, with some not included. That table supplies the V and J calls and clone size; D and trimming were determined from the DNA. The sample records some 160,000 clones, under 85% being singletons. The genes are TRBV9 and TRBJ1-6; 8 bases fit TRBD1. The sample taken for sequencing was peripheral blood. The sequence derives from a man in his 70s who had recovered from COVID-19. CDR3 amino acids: CASSDGQGGYNSPLHF. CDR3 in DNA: TGTGCCAGCAGCGACGGACAGGGTGGATATAATTCACCCCTCCACTTT.